The 7 T cell receptor beta chains in this list originate from one sample, sequenced in a study of molecular identifiers for immune sequencing clone quantification. TCRdb reprocessed the PCR reads with MiXCR, giving one entry per CDR3 protein. The repertoire holds 63,000 or so distinct CDR3 sequences, with under 20% as singletons. What was sequenced was naive CD8+ T cells from blood, with Jurkat cell RNA spiked in. Subset specified: FACS-sorted CD8+CD4-CCR7+CD45RA+ naive T cells. The receptors here all came from a human donor in good health. Some libraries in this study had Jurkat cell RNA spiked in.

This clonotype was seen a few times. CDR3 nucleotide sequence: TGTGCCAGCAGCCAAGAAGTGTGGGCAGAGAACTACGAGCAGTACTTC. Protein sequence: CASSQEVWAENYEQYF. The chain has TRBV3-1 and TRBJ2-7; no clear D gene. Germline-derived CDR1 and CDR2 are LGHDT and YNNKEL (reference sequence). The CDR3 has 16 amino acids. Trimming stripped 0 bases from V and 3 bases from J, with 15 bases between.

Ten or more counts support this clonotype. The V and J genes are TRBV3-1 and TRBJ2-5; a weak D match, TRBD1 (6 bases). Germline lookup yields CDR1 LGHDT and CDR2 YNNKEL (reference sequence). Trimming took 3 bases from V and 1 from J, leaving 24 bases between them. The CDR3 runs to 19 residues. The chain's CDR3 is CASSQIGTPSIYFQETQYF. CDR3 DNA: TGTGCCAGCAGCCAGATAGGGACACCGAGCATTTATTTCCAAGAGACCCAGTACTTC.

The chain has TRBV19 and TRBJ2-1, with D possibly TRBD2 on 6 matching bases. With 4 bases removed from V and 2 bases from J, the gap between germline ends came to 18 bases. The germline V gene encodes CDR1 LNHDA and CDR2 SQIVND (reference sequence). The CDR3 length is 17 residues. CDR3 nucleotides: TGTGCCAGTAGTACCTATAGCGGCTTGGAAGCCTACAATGAGCAGTTCTTC. It is translated as CASSTYSGLEAYNEQFF. The complete variable domain, with remaining parts taken from reference TRBV19 and TRBJ2-1, reads DGGITQSPKYLFRKEGQNVTLSCEQNLNHDAMYWYRQDPGQGLRLIYYSQIVNDFQKGDIAEGYSVSREKKESFPLTVTSAQKNPTAFYLCASSTYSGLEAYNEQFFGPGTRLTVL.

Regarding this clonotype: This sequence may be a read error, since a much larger clone differs from it by one base. The V call is TRBV12-3 or TRBV12-4, the J call TRBJ2-2, with D maybe TRBD2 (6 bases). This CDR3 has 17 residues. The CDR3: CAGSQGVAGPNTGELFF. The CDR3 nucleotides are TGTGCCGGCAGTCAAGGGGTCGCGGGACCGAACACCGGGGAGCTGTTTTTT.

Points on this clonotype: This clone may be a read error of a much larger clone one base away. The rearrangement uses TRBV25-1 and TRBJ1-1; D uncertain. Trimming took 3 bases from V and 7 from J, leaving 12 bases between them. Per germline, CDR1 MGHDK and CDR2 SYGVNS. This CDR3 contains 13 residues. DNA of the CDR3: TGTGCCAGCAGTGAGGCTGCGGAGATTGAAGCTTTCTTT. Amino acids: CASSEAAEIEAFF. Combining the CDR3 with reference TRBV25-1 and TRBJ1-1 gives the whole variable domain EADIYQTPRYLVIGTGKKITLECSQTMGHDKMYWYQQDPGMELHLIHYSYGVNSTEKGDLSSESTVSRIRTEHFPLTLESARPSHTSQYLCASSEAAEIEAFFGQGTRLTVV.

This clonotype was observed at least ten times. The chain recombines TRBV20-1 with TRBJ2-3, with 12 bases aligning to TRBD2. CDR1 and CDR2 (germline): DFQATT, SNEGSKA (reference sequence). V lost 1 base, J lost 11 bases, and 7 bases stayed unmatched. CDR3 length equals 14 residues. The CDR3 nucleotides are TGCAGTGCTAGAGGCTATCTAGCGGGAGGGGGGCAGTATTTT. It specifies CSARGYLAGGGQYF.

The sample holds a few counts of this clonotype. The gene calls are TRBV7-6 and TRBJ2-1; D gene unclear. The CDR3 sequence is 13 residues long. Germline CDR1 reads SGHVS; CDR2 reads FNYEAQ. Trimming cost V 4 bases and J 3 bases, with 7 bases left between them. CDR3 sequence: CASSSQIYNEQFF. The CDR3 nucleotides are TGTGCCAGCAGCTCTCAGATCTACAATGAGCAGTTCTTC.